Presented here are 15 T cell receptor beta chains from one specimen sequenced in a study of patients and donors after allogeneic stem cell transplantation. MiXCR, run by TCRdb on the RT-PCR reads, gives a single entry per CDR3 protein. The sample carries about 2,200 distinct CDR3 sequences, 30% recorded once. The source material was blood, either unsorted or a sorted T cell fraction (not recorded which). All receptors derive from a human donor who was either an allogeneic HSCT recipient or a stem cell or donor lymphocyte infusion donor (not recorded which). It is not recorded whose cells these are; they may come from a transplant donor.

Sample share makes this clonotype medium-sized. The V call is TRBV11-2, the J call TRBJ2-1; TRBD1 or TRBD2 may be the D gene (5 bases each). The CDR3 loop spans 16 amino acids. V lost 4 bases and J lost 5, with 18 bases in between. Germline V gene sequence: CDR1 SGHAT, CDR2 FQNNGV. CDR3 in DNA: TGTGCCAGCAGCTACGAACGAGGGGCAATGGACAATGAGCAGTTCTTC. The encoded protein is CASSYERGAMDNEQFF.

This clonotype was counted a few times. The chain joins TRBV29-1 to TRBJ2-6; the D call may be TRBD1 or TRBD2 (5 bases each). The CDR3 loop spans 15 amino acids. The V and J ends lost 4 bases and 0 bases respectively, with 10 bases between them. The germline V gene has CDR1 SQVTM and CDR2 ANQGSEA. The CDR3 reads CSVAGRGSGANVLTF. The CDR3 DNA reads as TGCAGCGTTGCGGGACGGGGCTCTGGGGCCAACGTCCTGACTTTC.

This clonotype was observed a few times. V and J are TRBV7-2 and TRBJ2-5, with D perhaps TRBD1 or TRBD2 (6 bases each). CDR3 length equals 15 residues. Trimming pared 5 bases from V and 4 bases from J, leaving 17 bases between. Looked up from germline, CDR1 is SGHTA and CDR2 is FQGNSA. CDR3 protein: CASSQQMGGTETQYF. As DNA, the CDR3 is TGTGCCAGCAGCCAGCAAATGGGGGGCACAGAGACCCAGTACTTC.

This chain connects TRBV7-2 to TRBJ1-2, with D maybe TRBD1 (6 bases). CDR3 length: 14 residues. The germline gives CDR1 SGHTA, CDR2 FQGNSA. Trimming removed 5 bases from V and 7 bases from J, with 17 bases in between. CDR3 loop: CASSQDSRGGGYTF. DNA for the CDR3: TGTGCCAGCAGCCAGGACAGCCGCGGGGGTGGCTACACCTTC.

This clonotype was seen a handful of times. CDR3 sequence (DNA): TGTGCCAGCAGCTTATCAAGCCAATGGACAGGGAGGGAGACCCAGTACTTC. It is translated as CASSLSSQWTGRETQYF. V is TRBV7-6 and J is TRBJ2-5; 8 nucleotides match TRBD1. The germline CDR1 and CDR2 sequences are SGHVS and FNYEAQ. The V and J ends lost 2 bases and 5 bases, in that order; junction bases with no gene match: 13. This CDR3 comprises 17 residues.

The chain recombines TRBV30 with TRBJ1-6; D is possibly TRBD1 (6 bases). The CDR3 runs to 14 residues. Germline V gene sequence: CDR1 GTSNPN, CDR2 SVGIG (reference sequence). V lost 3 bases and J lost 10, with 16 bases in between. In DNA form, the CDR3 reads TGTGCCTGGAGATCTCCACAGGGTATCTCACCCCTCCACTTT. This encodes CAWRSPQGISPLHF.

The rearrangement uses TRBV5-5 and TRBJ2-5; no clear D gene. The CDR3 has 13 residues. Germline CDR1 is SGHKS and CDR2 is YYEKEE (reference sequence). V lost 3 bases and J lost 7, with 13 bases in between. The chain's CDR3 is CASSYEPRGTQYF. In nucleotides, the CDR3 is TGTGCCAGCAGCTATGAGCCCCGAGGGACCCAGTACTTC. The full variable domain, completed using reference TRBV5-5 and TRBJ2-5, is DAGVTQSPTHLIKTRGQQVTLRCSPISGHKSVSWYQQVLGQGPQFIFQYYEKEERGRGNFPDRFSARQFPNYSSELNVNALLLGDSALYLCASSYEPRGTQYFGPGTRLLVL.

J is TRBJ2-1 and V is TRBV20-1, with no clear D. Germline CDR1 and CDR2: DFQATT and SNEGSKA (reference sequence). The ends were cut back, 4 bases at V and 9 bases at J, with 16 bases in the middle. This CDR3 comprises 13 residues. The CDR3: CSAMARRNSEQFF. The CDR3 nucleotides read TGCAGTGCTATGGCCCGCCGGAACTCTGAGCAGTTCTTC.

The rearrangement joins TRBV29-1 to TRBJ2-2; tentatively, D is TRBD1 (7 bases). This CDR3 comprises 12 residues. Germline CDR1 and CDR2: SQVTM and ANQGSEA. V lost 7 bases to trimming and J lost 3 bases, with 9 bases between them. For the CDR3, the DNA is TGCAGCGGCAGGGGGGACACCGGGGAGCTGTTTTTT. It encodes CSGRGDTGELFF.

This clonotype has only a few counts. This sequence joins TRBV7-2 and TRBJ2-1, with 14 bases aligning to TRBD2. The germline V gene has CDR1 SGHTA and CDR2 FQGNSA. The CDR3 runs to 15 residues. Trimming removed 1 base from V and 7 bases from J; junction bases left unmatched: 0. The CDR3 protein is CASSLGLAGGNEQFF. The CDR3 region has the DNA TGTGCCAGCAGCTTAGGACTAGCGGGAGGGAATGAGCAGTTCTTC. Using reference TRBV7-2 and TRBJ2-1 for the parts outside the CDR3, the full variable domain is GAGVSQSPSNKVTEKGKDVELRCDPISGHTALYWYRQSLGQGLEFLIYFQGNSAPDKSGLPSDRFSAERTGGSVSTLTIQRTQQEDSAVYLCASSLGLAGGNEQFFGPGTRLTVL.

The chain recombines TRBV4-1 with TRBJ1-2; TRBD1 agrees at 9 bases. V lost 5 bases, J lost 7 bases, and 17 bases stayed unmatched. CDR3 length equals 17 residues. Germline V gene lookup returns CDR1 MGHRA and CDR2 YSYEKL. This CDR3 is CASSEQEAYTGGIGYTF. The CDR3 DNA is TGCGCCAGCAGCGAACAAGAGGCCTATACAGGGGGCATTGGCTACACCTTC.

Judged by abundance, this clonotype is large (0.1 to 1%). V gene TRBV7-9 combines with J gene TRBJ2-3; no firm D call. The CDR3 totals 14 residues. Germline CDR1 is SEHNR and CDR2 is FQNEAQ (reference sequence). Trimming removed 0 bases at V and 0 bases at J, with 4 bases between. CDR3 in DNA: TGTGCCAGCAGCTTAGCAATCAGCACAGATACGCAGTATTTT. It translates to CASSLAISTDTQYF.

This clonotype was seen a single time. For the CDR3, the DNA is TGTGCCAGCGAGAGGCGGGGGGATAGTGAGCAGTTCTTC. Residues: CASERRGDSEQFF. The chain joins TRBV11-2 to TRBJ2-1; 8 positions match TRBD2. The CDR3 is 13 residues long. Germline lookup yields CDR1 SGHAT and CDR2 FQNNGV. Trimming at V came to 8 bases and at J to 9 bases, leaving 9 bases not matched to a gene.

V usage is TRBV11-2 and J usage is TRBJ2-7, with TRBD1 identical over 9 bases. Per the germline V gene, CDR1 is SGHAT and CDR2 is FQNNGV. This CDR3 has 15 amino acids. V dropped 5 bases and J dropped 2; count of bases not matched to a gene: 7. CDR3: CASSTRTGEAYEQYF. The DNA of the CDR3 is TGTGCCAGCAGCACCCGGACAGGGGAGGCCTACGAGCAGTACTTC.

This clonotype was observed a few times. The chain uses TRBV20-1 and TRBJ2-7; 10 bases fit TRBD2. Looked up from germline, CDR1 is DFQATT and CDR2 is SNEGSKA (reference sequence). This CDR3 region has 14 residues. The V segment lost 6 bases and the J segment 2 bases; nucleotides outside the gene matches: 7. The DNA for the CDR3 is TGCAGTGCAACTTCCGGGACTAGCGCCTACGAGCAGTACTTC. It encodes CSATSGTSAYEQYF.